This TCR beta chain was identified during a study of shared clonotypes between healthy human individuals (TCRdb year 2020). Context from the whole study: The cohort included three men and two women between 18 and 49 years of age. Each donor's leukapheresis produced roughly between roughly 0.85 and 10 billion PBMCs. The study deeply sequenced blood TCR repertoires of about five healthy adults to estimate repertoire size and the extent of clonotype sharing between individuals. To increase sequencing depth and limit assay-specific biases, different laboratories used diverse techniques to prepare libraries and sequence TCR repertoires. For each donor, CD4 naive and CD4 memory were each run on three plates, CD8 naive on two plates, and CD8 memory on one plate. Beyond this particular receptor, the publication reports: The genetic and exposure-history diversity represented was limited by the small number of donors. Based on pairwise subsampling, the degree of clonotype sharing among donors was expected to be affected by sequencing depth. Rarefaction of sorted-subset datasets indicated incomplete sequencing despite the large sequencing depth. Sampling was restricted to blood, and TCR repertoires in tissue are likely to differ from TCR repertoires in blood. Across a handful of donors, about 4.5% of naive CD4, roughly 3.4% of naive CD8, approximately 2.5% of memory CD4, and 0.3% to 0.45% of memory CD8 clonotypes were shared. Compared with non-shared clonotypes, the clonotypes found in all four sorted-subset donors had higher generation probabilities. Larger estimated clonotype richness was generally found for naive subsets than for memory subsets.

Taken from the germline V gene (reference sequence), the CDR1 and CDR2 loops are GTSNPN and SVGIG. V loses 1 base, J loses 2 bases, and the germline ends lie 8 bases apart. The CDR3 has 13 amino acids, counting the end cysteine and phenylalanine. The DNA shown is the 39-base CDR3, in frame from base 1. In this sample, this clone turned up a few times. No antigen is known for it. No much larger clone exists at a distance of one base, and base qualities are not known. The same CDR3 is also encoded by other DNA sequences in this sample. Healthy HIV-negative adults with no recently reported acute infections or vaccinations were included as donors. Only Caucasian adults living in Nashville, Tennessee, USA were represented among the donors. Magnetic negative selection was used to enrich CD4+ T cells, after which naive cells were positively selected on CD45RA and the negative fraction became the memory subset. After blood collection by leukapheresis, PBMCs were isolated using Ficoll-Histopaque density gradient centrifugation and then cryopreserved in the vapor phase of liquid nitrogen. Purity and quantity of every magnetically sorted T cell population were checked by analytical flow cytometry. Genomic DNA was isolated from each sorted fraction and quantified by UV absorbance on a Nanodrop 2000c.

Using the deep immunoSEQ assay, multiplex PCR amplified TCR CDR3 regions from genomic DNA. For each cell subset, the extracted genomic DNA was distributed evenly across all wells of several immunoSEQ 96-well plates, and each plate served as one replicate. Each replicate PCR for sorted subsets received about 180 ng genomic DNA, equal to roughly 30,000 T cell genomes. Purified libraries were quantified with a Qubit 3.0 fluorometer, sized on a Bioanalyzer 2100, and re-quantified with the KAPA Library Quantification kit. Every immunoSEQ 96-well plate was sequenced on a separate single-read 150-cycle Illumina NextSeq 550 flow cell. From the authors' description of their analysis: Because the immunoSEQ output included only junctional sequences and no quality scores, the filtering could not be the same as the filtering used for full-length reads. Sequences were annotated with PyIR, a Python wrapper for IgBLAST v1.9, and V/J genes and CDR3 were assigned using IMGT germline references. Any read was removed if the V/J assignment was weak (E-value above 1e-6), the CDR3 was missing, or the read contained stop codons, out-of-frame junctions, or ambiguous translated residues. V3J clonotypes were defined as sequences sharing an identical inferred V gene, J gene, and CDR3 amino acid sequence. Percentage overlap between repertoires was calculated by dividing the number of shared unique clonotypes by the size of the smaller repertoire. Three approaches were used to assess repertoire richness: RTK rarefaction, the Chao1 estimator, and Recon v2.1 estimates of unobserved clonotypes. For all TCRbeta clonotypes obtained by the gDNA method from a handful of donors, generation probabilities were computed with OLGA. This is the immuneACCESS table as TCRdb keeps it, with only in-frame sequences that have V and J called. A part of the clones is gone; compared with another copy, unresolved V genes explain less than half, and the rest is unexplained. That table supplies the V and J calls and clone size; D and trimming were determined from the DNA. The sample table records approximately 2.5 million clones; roughly 93% of these occur just once. The ten largest clones take up around 0.37% of the sample.

This sequence was found in a man younger than 30 in good health. Some clones in this sample may be carry-over from other donors' samples. The sample comprised naive CD4+ T cells from PBMCs. The intended sense of this specimen's cell subset or site label: CD45RA+ positively selected. The V and J genes are TRBV30 and TRBJ1-1, with the D gene uncertain. The DNA sequence follows: TGTGCCTGGAGTGAGGGCAGAAACACTGAAGCTTTCTTT. Its amino acids are CAWSEGRNTEAFF.